Following are 5 T cell receptor beta chains from one sample sequenced in a study of T-cell memory formation after mild COVID-19. TCRdb used MiXCR to reprocess the 5' RACE reads, holding one entry per CDR3 protein. Among fewer than 450,000 distinct CDR3 sequences listed, around a fifth were seen once. The sample comprised PBMCs or a T cell subset sorted from them (not recorded which). Receptors originate from an adult woman who had mild COVID-19 (a few samples of this study predate the infection). Cell type and time point are not known.

V and J are TRBV11-2 and TRBJ2-5; no clear D. CDR1 is SGHAT, CDR2 FQNNGV, per germline. The CDR3 runs to 15 residues. Trimming pared 1 base from V and 1 base from J, leaving 10 bases between. CDR3 in amino acids: CASSLVESVQETQYF. The CDR3 bases are TGTGCCAGCAGCTTAGTCGAAAGCGTCCAAGAGACCCAGTACTTC.

This clonotype was observed a handful of times. The chain joins TRBV5-1 to TRBJ2-2, with 9 bases identical to TRBD1. Trimming cost V 0 bases and J 11 bases; bases outside gene matches: 5. Germline CDR1 reads SGHRS; CDR2 reads YFSETQ. The CDR3 is 14 amino acids. CDR3 region: CASSLAVTGGELFF. For the CDR3, the DNA is TGCGCCAGCAGCTTGGCTGTGACAGGGGGAGAGCTGTTTTTT.

This clonotype was counted a few times. The chain couples TRBV12-3 or TRBV12-4 to TRBJ2-3, with TRBD1 identical over 9 bases. Trimming at V came to 3 bases and at J to 3 bases, leaving 4 bases not matched to a gene. The CDR3 extends over 15 amino acids. CDR3 sequence: CASSFSGTGTDTQYF. Here the CDR3 DNA reads TGTGCCAGCAGTTTCTCCGGGACAGGGACAGATACGCAGTATTTT.

This CDR3 reads CASSHPTSGSFEQYF. CDR3 sequence (DNA): TGTGCCAGCAGCCATCCGACTAGCGGGAGCTTCGAGCAGTACTTC. The chain joins TRBV14 to TRBJ2-7; 12 bases agree with TRBD2. With 3 bases clipped from V and 6 bases from J, the junction kept 6 bases outside the gene matches. CDR1 and CDR2 from the germline V gene are SGHDN and FVKESK. This CDR3 is 15 amino acids long.

This clonotype was counted between two and nine times. The V and J genes are TRBV29-1 and TRBJ2-3; 12 positions match TRBD2. The CDR3 consists of 16 residues. J gave up 2 bases and V 3 bases, and 6 bases lay outside the gene matches. Germline-derived CDR1 and CDR2 are SQVTM and ANQGSEA. The CDR3 spells CSVDKTSGGVTDTQYF. CDR3 nucleotides: TGCAGCGTTGATAAGACTAGCGGGGGAGTCACAGATACGCAGTATTTT.